Sequencing of this TCR beta chain was carried out in a study of blood T cell repertoires in COVID-19. Authors' methods: Estimated nucleated cell counts came from reference gene primer amplification. Repertoires were generated with immunoSEQ multiplex PCR, while TCRdb's copy carries only in-frame clones and drops some. V, J and clone size were drawn from that table, and D and trimming were deduced from the DNA. The data contain approximately 120,000 clones, just under 90% of them singletons. This receptor was taken from a human donor in a cohort sampled during active COVID-19. Source material: peripheral blood.

The CDR3, as DNA: TGTGCCAGCAGCGTATTTCAGGGATCGAACACTGAAGCTTTCTTT. Its protein product is CASSVFQGSNTEAFF. This sequence joins TRBV9 and TRBJ1-1; a weak D match, TRBD1 (5 bases). Trimming pared 1 base from V and 1 base from J, leaving 11 bases between. The CDR3 runs 15 residues. Germline V lookup: CDR1 SGDLS, CDR2 YYNGEE.